Following are 25 T cell receptor beta chains from one sample sequenced in a study of shared clonotypes between healthy human individuals. Clones were sequenced by immunoSEQ multiplex PCR, and TCRdb holds only the in-frame ones, with some missing. The sample lists about 1.9 million clones, 90% to 95% seen once, with about 1.6% in the top ten. Selected positively for CCR7 and CD45RO-negative, naive CD8 cells excluded terminally differentiated effector memory CD45RA+ cells. The sequencing input was naive CD8+ T cells from PBMCs. Every receptor here comes from a man in his late teens or twenties in good health. Some clones in this sample may be carry-over from other donors' samples.

The rearrangement links TRBV11-2 to TRBJ2-7, with D perhaps matching TRBD2 (6 bases). The germline V and J ends were trimmed by 1 base and 5 bases, with 18 bases remaining between them. The V gene's germline CDR1 is SGHAT and CDR2 FQNNGV. The CDR3 is 16 residues long. CDR3 in DNA: TGTGCCAGCAGCTTAGGTGTTGGGACTTACAACGACGAGCAGTACTTC. Its translation is CASSLGVGTYNDEQYF.

This rearrangement joins TRBV6-4 to TRBJ2-1, with unresolved D. CDR1 and CDR2 (germline): MRHNA, SNTAGT. This CDR3 is 14 amino acids long. Trimming left V 1 base short and J 4 bases short, with 8 bases between. The CDR3 coding sequence is TGTGCCAGCAGTGACTGGGCCGGTTACAATGAGCAGTTCTTC. Translated: CASSDWAGYNEQFF.

This clone appeared a single time. The V and J genes are TRBV6-1 and TRBJ1-1, with D unclear. V dropped 2 bases and J dropped 5 bases, with 18 bases sitting between them. The CDR3 is 16 amino acids. Germline V gene lookup returns CDR1 MNHNS and CDR2 SASEGT. In nucleotides, the CDR3 is TGTGCCAGCAGTGAACTGGGCGTAAAGCTGAGGACTGAAGCTTTCTTT. Protein product: CASSELGVKLRTEAFF.

The chain has TRBV9 and TRBJ2-7, with 7 bases fitting TRBD1. The J segment lost 4 bases and the V segment lost 0 bases, leaving 7 bases of the junction unmatched. The CDR3 totals 15 residues. Germline-derived CDR1 and CDR2 are SGDLS and YYNGEE. The CDR3 region is CASSVGPGQVYEQYF. CDR3 DNA: TGTGCCAGCAGCGTAGGCCCCGGACAGGTTTACGAGCAGTACTTC.

The V and J genes are TRBV19 and TRBJ2-7, with 7 nucleotides matching TRBD1. CDR3 length: 15 residues. Germline lookup yields CDR1 LNHDA and CDR2 SQIVND (reference sequence). V gave up 5 bases and J gave up 4 bases; unmatched junction bases: 11. The CDR3 here is CASSVTGASGYEQYF. The CDR3 DNA is TGTGCCAGTAGTGTCACAGGGGCCTCAGGGTACGAGCAGTACTTC.

This rearrangement joins TRBV28 to TRBJ2-5; possible D gene TRBD2, 5 bases. This CDR3 is built from 14 residues. Deletions cut 2 bases from V and 2 bases from J, with 9 bases between. Germline-derived CDR1 and CDR2 are MDHEN and SYDVKM. CDR3 DNA sequence: TGTGCCAGCAGTTTAAACGGACTGCAAGAGACCCAGTACTTC. Translated, it gives CASSLNGLQETQYF.

The chain employs TRBV9 and TRBJ2-6; the D gene could be TRBD1 or TRBD2 (5 bases each). Germline CDR1 SGDLS, CDR2 YYNGEE. The CDR3 spans 16 residues. Trimming took 7 bases from V and 4 from J, leaving 18 bases between them. Written as DNA, the CDR3 is TGTGCCAGCCGGGACGCACAAGGGGAAGGGGCCAACGTCCTGACTTTC. The encoded protein is CASRDAQGEGANVLTF. The full variable domain, rest sourced from reference TRBV9 and TRBJ2-6, is DSGVTQTPKHLITATGQRVTLRCSPRSGDLSVYWYQQSLDQGLQFLIQYYNGEERAKGNILERFSAQQFPDLHSELNLSSLELGDSALYFCASRDAQGEGANVLTFGAGSRLTVL.

The chain is built from TRBV2 and TRBJ2-1; 11 positions match TRBD2. The junction had 9 bases not matched to a gene; V was cut back by 6 bases and J by 8 bases. Germline V gene lookup returns CDR1 SNHLY and CDR2 FYNNEI. This CDR3 contains 15 residues. The CDR3 region is CASRVTSGSSDEQFF. The CDR3 bases are TGTGCCAGCAGAGTTACTAGCGGGAGTTCTGATGAGCAGTTCTTC.

This clone was observed once. CDR3: CASTRSGNTIYF. CDR3 nucleotides: TGTGCCAGCACCCGATCTGGAAACACCATATATTTT. This chain connects TRBV28 to TRBJ1-3; unclear D gene. CDR1 MDHEN and CDR2 SYDVKM come from the germline V gene. This CDR3 is built from 12 residues. With 7 bases removed from V and 1 base from J, the gap between germline ends came to 5 bases.

On this clone itself: Other DNA variants within this sample encode the same CDR3. The chain couples TRBV29-1 to TRBJ1-2, with D unclear. Germline CDR1 is SQVTM and CDR2 is ANQGSEA. The CDR3 length is 12 residues. Trimming took off 7 bases at V and 1 base at J, with 10 bases between the two ends. CDR3: CSAPTGNYGYTF. CDR3 coding DNA: TGCAGCGCCCCGACGGGTAACTATGGCTACACCTTC.

The chain combines TRBV13 with TRBJ2-1; 8 positions agree with TRBD2. The CDR3 consists of 15 residues. J gave up 2 bases and V 6 bases, and 6 bases lay outside the gene matches. CDR1 is PRHDT, CDR2 FYEKMQ, per germline (reference sequence). CDR3 protein: CASSTGGVPYNEQFF. Written as DNA, the CDR3 is TGTGCCAGCAGTACCGGGGGGGTCCCCTACAATGAGCAGTTCTTC.

The rearrangement joins TRBV5-1 to TRBJ2-1; D remains ambiguous. V lost 0 bases, J lost 0 bases, and 16 bases lay in between. The CDR3 runs to 18 residues. Germline CDR1 and CDR2: SGHRS and YFSETQ. Here the CDR3 DNA reads TGCGCCAGCAGCTTGGATGGTTCCCCGGCGGACTCCTACAATGAGCAGTTCTTC. Its protein is CASSLDGSPADSYNEQFF.

This clone was found once. V is TRBV9 and J is TRBJ2-1; TRBD1 might be the D (5 bases). From germline, CDR1 is SGDLS and CDR2 YYNGEE. The CDR3 is 13 residues long. V gave up 5 bases and J gave up 10 bases, with 16 bases separating them. Written as DNA, the CDR3 is TGTGCCAGCAGTCTTCCAGCGCCAGGGGAGCAGTTCTTC. Its protein product is CASSLPAPGEQFF. Full variable domain (rest looked up from reference TRBV9 and TRBJ2-1): DSGVTQTPKHLITATGQRVTLRCSPRSGDLSVYWYQQSLDQGLQFLIQYYNGEERAKGNILERFSAQQFPDLHSELNLSSLELGDSALYFCASSLPAPGEQFFGPGTRLTVL.

V and J are TRBV5-5 and TRBJ2-7, with 7 bases identical to TRBD2. The CDR3 covers 14 residues. From germline, CDR1 is SGHKS and CDR2 YYEKEE (reference sequence). Unmatched junction bases numbered 4, after V lost 1 base and J lost 3 bases. CDR3 DNA sequence: TGTGCCAGCAGCTTGAGTCCGGGAGGCTACGAGCAGTACTTC. It specifies CASSLSPGGYEQYF.

The chain's CDR3 is CASALGLGRSGSNQPQHF. In DNA, the CDR3 is TGTGCCAGCGCCCTGGGACTAGGACGATCGGGGAGCAATCAGCCCCAGCATTTT. The rearrangement joins TRBV19 to TRBJ1-5; a possible D gene is TRBD1 (5 bases). The CDR3 length is 18 residues. V was pared by 9 bases and J by 1 base, with 25 bases between. The V gene's germline CDR1 is LNHDA and CDR2 SQIVND (reference sequence).

CDR3 in amino acids: CASSPRHGRAYEQYF. CDR3 sequence (DNA): TGTGCCAGCTCCCCCCGACATGGGCGTGCCTACGAGCAGTACTTC. This rearrangement joins TRBV28 to TRBJ2-7; no clear D. Trimming took off 8 bases at V and 2 bases at J, with 19 bases between the two ends. The germline CDR1 and CDR2 sequences are MDHEN and SYDVKM. This CDR3 is 15 amino acids long.

A few counts support this clone. V gene TRBV7-9 combines with J gene TRBJ2-1; 7 bases map to TRBD1. Germline V gene data show CDR1 as SEHNR and CDR2 as FQNEAQ (reference sequence). This CDR3 contains 16 residues. V lost 1 base and J lost 0; bases outside the gene matches: 3. CDR3 nucleotides: TGTGCCAGCAGCTTAGAGGGACAGAGCTCCTACAATGAGCAGTTCTTC. Translated: CASSLEGQSSYNEQFF.

The genes are TRBV27 and TRBJ2-1; D is undetermined. The CDR3 length is 13 residues. V was cut by 4 bases and J by 7 bases, with 11 bases left in between. CDR1 MNHEY and CDR2 SMNVEV come from the germline V gene (reference sequence). CDR3 loop: CASSSKTLNEQFF. As DNA, the CDR3 is TGTGCCAGCAGTTCGAAGACCTTGAATGAGCAGTTCTTC.

This clone was seen a handful of times. The chain combines TRBV7-9 with TRBJ1-1; no reliable D call. The V end was cut by 7 bases, the J end by 1 base, with 16 bases between. Germline CDR1 is SEHNR and CDR2 is FQNEAQ (reference sequence). The CDR3 is 15 amino acids. In nucleotides, the CDR3 is TGTGCCAGCATCCATTCCGCAGGACGGAACACTGAAGCTTTCTTT. This sequence encodes CASIHSAGRNTEAFF. Filled out from reference TRBV7-9 and TRBJ1-1, the complete variable domain reads DTGVSQNPRHKITKRGQNVTFRCDPISEHNRLYWYRQTLGQGPEFLTYFQNEAQLEKSRLLSDRFSAERPKGSFSTLEIQRTEQGDSAMYLCASIHSAGRNTEAFFGQGTRLTVV.

V gene TRBV14 combines with J gene TRBJ1-2; D is perhaps TRBD1 (6 bases). This CDR3 comprises 15 residues. The V end lost 5 bases, the J end lost 2 bases, and 15 bases lay between the germline ends. Germline loops: CDR1 SGHDN, CDR2 FVKESK. This CDR3 reads CASSSQTGTNYGYTF. The DNA of the CDR3 is TGTGCCAGCAGCTCTCAAACCGGGACAAACTATGGCTACACCTTC.

This chain uses TRBV29-1 with TRBJ1-1; possible D gene TRBD1, 6 bases. Trimming removed 7 bases at V and 0 bases at J, with 15 bases between. The germline gives CDR1 SQVTM, CDR2 ANQGSEA. The CDR3 totals 14 residues. CDR3 DNA sequence: TGCAGCGCAAGAGCAGGGGTAATGAACACTGAAGCTTTCTTT. It specifies CSARAGVMNTEAFF.

The table lists this clone with a count of one. Other DNA sequences of this sample code for an identical CDR3. This chain connects TRBV27 to TRBJ1-1, with a possible D match to TRBD1 (6 bases). From germline, CDR1 is MNHEY and CDR2 SMNVEV (reference sequence). The ends were cut back, 2 bases at V and 2 bases at J, with 9 bases in the middle. The CDR3 covers 14 residues. The CDR3 reads CASSLGQINTEAFF. DNA for the CDR3: TGTGCCAGCAGTTTAGGACAGATAAACACTGAAGCTTTCTTT.

The chain has TRBV28 and TRBJ2-1; 7 nucleotides match TRBD2. This CDR3 is built from 17 residues. V dropped 5 bases and J dropped 7; count of bases not matched to a gene: 17. Germline CDR1 is MDHEN and CDR2 is SYDVKM. The CDR3 protein is CASSPPWGGSFKNEQFF. CDR3 sequence (DNA): TGTGCCAGCAGTCCCCCATGGGGCGGGAGTTTTAAGAATGAGCAGTTCTTC.

The chain employs TRBV7-2 and TRBJ2-7; 9 nucleotides match TRBD1. Germline V gene data show CDR1 as SGHTA and CDR2 as FQGNSA. The CDR3 spans 14 residues. Trimming removed 5 bases from V and 5 bases from J; junction bases left unmatched: 7. The CDR3 DNA sequence: TGTGCCAGCAGCCCCCGGGACAGGGTCCACGAGCAGTACTTC. Residues: CASSPRDRVHEQYF.

Remarks on this clone: At one end the junction does not follow the germline gene, possibly because of a read error. The chain carries TRBV6-6 and TRBJ2-5; 7 bases line up with TRBD1. Germline V gene data show CDR1 as MNHNY and CDR2 as SVGAGI (reference sequence). This CDR3 is built from 11 residues. The CDR3 is CASSYEGAYHF. CDR3 in DNA: TGTGCCAGCAGTTACGAGGGGGCTTACCACTTC.